A selection of T cell receptor beta chains follows, all from one sample in a study of post-analysis software for immune sequencing data. In TCRdb, the PCR reads were re-called with MiXCR into one record per CDR3 protein. Counted here are 450,000 to 650,000 distinct CDR3 sequences, roughly 46% occurring once; the ten biggest clones make up more than 1.5%. The sample comprised blood. All receptors come from a girl aged 5-17 years with multiple sclerosis. CDR3s include the opening cysteine and the closing phenylalanine or tryptophan.

>TRBV19
CASRQKDFRTDTQYF
>TRBV4-1
CASSPVGQGAKTQYF
>TRBV4-1
CASSQIKREQYF
>TRBV29-1
CSVSTGGKNSPLHF
>TRBV12-3/TRBV12-4
CASSPETSTDTQYF
>TRBV7-2
CASSLPEDYEQYF
>TRBV5-1
CASSLIGSGTNEKLFF
>TRBV6-6
CASSYGGRLNTEAFF
>TRBV20-1
CSARTSGRVYNEQFF
>TRBV27
CASSRATSGSQETQYF
>TRBV20-1
CSARVNLGFSYNEQFF
>TRBV14
CASSASPGRRSSYEQYF
>TRBV27
CASSSRGTGELIYNSPLHF
>TRBV7-9
CASSPTVPDEQYF
>TRBV20-1
CSALPGQGDGYTF
>TRBV12-3/TRBV12-4
CTSSGQLNTEAFF
>TRBV28
CASSPLMGRYREGLWQYF
>TRBV7-6
CASSPVEDTQYF
>TRBV6-5
CASSSGWKGYGYTF
>TRBV12-3/TRBV12-4
CASSLKGAREHEKLFF
>TRBV3-1
CASSPTQIWSEAKVNQPQHF
>TRBV9
CASSPYLASLGQETQYF
>TRBV7-3
CASSPGTDTEAFF
>TRBV7-3
CASSLAGPGVDEQFF
>TRBV20-1
CSAKTGGFTEAFF
>TRBV3-1
CASSKWASSGRDQETQYF
>TRBV5-1
CASSLETGENSPLHF
>TRBV5-5
CASILIPTRDEKLFF
>TRBV20-1
CSALGGRALNEQFF
>TRBV20-1
CSASRTSGISYEQYF
>TRBV6-6
CVSRSPGQSGYTF
>TRBV5-1
CASSSSRGGVTDTQYF
>TRBV6-1
CASSEKDRGAGANVLTF
>TRBV9
CASSVEFGGYSPLHF
>TRBV7-9
CASSLDRTSGSYNEQFF
>TRBV10-3
CAISGKGGNYGYTF
>TRBV2
CASRSRAPGRDYTF
>TRBV6-5
CASSYSLGRATDTQYF
>TRBV24-1
CTTMGVSYNEQFF
>TRBV20-1
CSAREWTQGDTQYF
>TRBV12-3/TRBV12-4
CASSDGQGRAYEQYF
>TRBV29-1
CSVEDQPVETQYF